The TCR beta chain described here comes from a study of blood T cell repertoires in COVID-19. Study-level information: The origin of the acute and convalescent COVID-19 samples was the United States, Italy and Spain. Sources were T cells, B-cell-depleted T cells, or PBMCs; the material itself was cDNA or gDNA.

Germline V gene lookup returns CDR1 LGHDT and CDR2 YNNKEL (reference sequence). There are 19 residues in the CDR3. V was cut by 4 bases and J by 0 bases, with 22 bases left in between. Original handling: From reference gene primer amplification, estimates of nucleated cell counts were derived. The data were produced by immunoSEQ multiplex PCR, yet TCRdb's version contains in-frame clones alone and is incomplete. That table supplies the V and J calls and clone size; D and trimming were determined from the DNA. The table has 95,000 to 100,000 clones, approximately 91% seen once; the top ten hold approximately 15%.

The sequenced material came from peripheral blood. The sequence was collected from a man aged 50 to 59 with acute or convalescent COVID-19. J is TRBJ1-5 and V is TRBV3-1 (or the pseudogene TRBV3-2); D not resolved. The CDR3 spells CASSPTSREGPLSNQPQHF. In DNA form, the CDR3 reads TGTGCCAGCAGCCCCACGAGCAGAGAGGGCCCACTTAGCAATCAGCCCCAGCATTTT.